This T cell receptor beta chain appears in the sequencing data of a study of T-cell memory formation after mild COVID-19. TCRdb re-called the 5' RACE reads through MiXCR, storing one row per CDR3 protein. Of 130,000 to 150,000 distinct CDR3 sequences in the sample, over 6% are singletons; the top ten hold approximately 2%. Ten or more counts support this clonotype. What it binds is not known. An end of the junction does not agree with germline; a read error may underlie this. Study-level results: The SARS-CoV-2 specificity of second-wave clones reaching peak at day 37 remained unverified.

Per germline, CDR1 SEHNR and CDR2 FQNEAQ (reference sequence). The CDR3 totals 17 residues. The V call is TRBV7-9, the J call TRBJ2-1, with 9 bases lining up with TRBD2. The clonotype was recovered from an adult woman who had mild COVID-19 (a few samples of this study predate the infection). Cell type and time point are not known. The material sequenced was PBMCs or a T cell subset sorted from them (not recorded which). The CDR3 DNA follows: TGTGCCAGCAGCTTAGCGGGTGTAGAAGCGGGAGGCATAGGTCAGCTCTTC. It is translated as CASSLAGVEAGGIGQLF.